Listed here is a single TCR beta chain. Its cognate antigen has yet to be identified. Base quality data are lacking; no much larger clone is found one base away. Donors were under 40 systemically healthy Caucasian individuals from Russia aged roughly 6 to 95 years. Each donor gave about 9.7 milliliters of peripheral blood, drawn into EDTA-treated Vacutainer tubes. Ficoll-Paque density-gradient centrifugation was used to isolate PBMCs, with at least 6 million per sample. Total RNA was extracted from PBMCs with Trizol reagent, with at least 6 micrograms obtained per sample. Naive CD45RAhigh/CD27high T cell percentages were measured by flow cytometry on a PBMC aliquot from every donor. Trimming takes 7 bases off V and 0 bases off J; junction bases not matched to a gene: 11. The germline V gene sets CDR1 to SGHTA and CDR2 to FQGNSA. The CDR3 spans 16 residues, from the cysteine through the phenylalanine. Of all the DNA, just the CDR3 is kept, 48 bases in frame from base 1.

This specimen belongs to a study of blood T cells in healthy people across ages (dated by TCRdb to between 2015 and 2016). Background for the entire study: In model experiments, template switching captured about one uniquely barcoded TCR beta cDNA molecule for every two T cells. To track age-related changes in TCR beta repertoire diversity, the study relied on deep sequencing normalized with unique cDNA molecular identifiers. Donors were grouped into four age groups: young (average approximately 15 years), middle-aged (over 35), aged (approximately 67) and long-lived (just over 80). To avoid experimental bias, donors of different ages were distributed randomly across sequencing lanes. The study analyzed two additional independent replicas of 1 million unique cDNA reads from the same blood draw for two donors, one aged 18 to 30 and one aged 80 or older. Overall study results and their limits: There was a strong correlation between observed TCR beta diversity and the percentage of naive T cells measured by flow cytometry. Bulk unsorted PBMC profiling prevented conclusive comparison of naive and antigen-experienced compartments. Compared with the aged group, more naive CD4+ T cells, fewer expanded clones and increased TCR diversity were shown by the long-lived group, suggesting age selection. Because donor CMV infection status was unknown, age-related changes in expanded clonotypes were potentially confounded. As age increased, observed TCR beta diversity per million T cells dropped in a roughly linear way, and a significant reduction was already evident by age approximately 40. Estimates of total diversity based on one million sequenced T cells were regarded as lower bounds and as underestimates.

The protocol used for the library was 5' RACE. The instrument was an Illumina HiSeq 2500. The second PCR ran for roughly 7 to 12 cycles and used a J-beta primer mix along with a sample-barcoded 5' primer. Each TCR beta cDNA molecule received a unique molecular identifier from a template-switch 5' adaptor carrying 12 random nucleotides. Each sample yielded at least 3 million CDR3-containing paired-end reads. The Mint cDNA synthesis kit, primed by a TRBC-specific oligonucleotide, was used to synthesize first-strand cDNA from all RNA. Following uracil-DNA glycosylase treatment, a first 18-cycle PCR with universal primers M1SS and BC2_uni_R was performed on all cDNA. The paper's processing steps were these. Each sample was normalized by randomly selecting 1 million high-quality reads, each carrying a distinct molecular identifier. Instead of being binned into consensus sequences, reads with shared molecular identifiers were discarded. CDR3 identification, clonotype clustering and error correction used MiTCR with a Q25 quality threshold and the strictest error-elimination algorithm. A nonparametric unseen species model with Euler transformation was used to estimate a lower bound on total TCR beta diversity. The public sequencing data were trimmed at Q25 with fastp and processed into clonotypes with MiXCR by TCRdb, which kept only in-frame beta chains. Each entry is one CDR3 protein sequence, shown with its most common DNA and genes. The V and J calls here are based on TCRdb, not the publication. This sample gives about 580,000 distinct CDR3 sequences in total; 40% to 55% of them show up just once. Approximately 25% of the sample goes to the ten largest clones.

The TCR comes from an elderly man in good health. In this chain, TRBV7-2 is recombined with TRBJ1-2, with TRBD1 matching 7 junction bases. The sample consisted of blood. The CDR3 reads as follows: CASMSTGPSANYGYTF. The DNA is TGTGCCAGCATGTCGACAGGGCCCTCAGCTAACTATGGCTACACCTTC.